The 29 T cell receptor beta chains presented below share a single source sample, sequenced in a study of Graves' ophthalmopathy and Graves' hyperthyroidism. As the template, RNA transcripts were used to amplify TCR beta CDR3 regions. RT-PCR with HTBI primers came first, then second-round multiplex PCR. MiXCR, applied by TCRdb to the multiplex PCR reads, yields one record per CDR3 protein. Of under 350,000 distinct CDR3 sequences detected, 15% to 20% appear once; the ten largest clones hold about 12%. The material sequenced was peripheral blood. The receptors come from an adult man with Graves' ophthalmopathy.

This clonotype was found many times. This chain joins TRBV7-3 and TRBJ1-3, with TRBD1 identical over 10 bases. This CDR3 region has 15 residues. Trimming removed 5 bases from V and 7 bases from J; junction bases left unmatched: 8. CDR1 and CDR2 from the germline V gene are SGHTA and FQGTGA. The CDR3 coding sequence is TGTGCCAGCAGCGTTGACAGGGGGCTTGGGAACACCATATATTTT. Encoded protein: CASSVDRGLGNTIYF.

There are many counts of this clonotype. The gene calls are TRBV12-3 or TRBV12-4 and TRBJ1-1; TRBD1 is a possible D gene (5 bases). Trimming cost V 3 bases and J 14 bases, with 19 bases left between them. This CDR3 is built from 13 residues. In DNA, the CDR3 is TGTGCCAGCAGTTTTGACATCGGGGACCGCCCATTCTTT. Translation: CASSFDIGDRPFF.

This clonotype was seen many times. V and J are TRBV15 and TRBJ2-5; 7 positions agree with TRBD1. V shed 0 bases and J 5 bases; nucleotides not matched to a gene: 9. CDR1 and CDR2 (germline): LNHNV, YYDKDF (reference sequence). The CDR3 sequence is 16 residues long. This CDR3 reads CATSRDNPGGWETQYF. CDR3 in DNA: TGTGCCACCAGCAGAGATAACCCAGGGGGATGGGAGACCCAGTACTTC.

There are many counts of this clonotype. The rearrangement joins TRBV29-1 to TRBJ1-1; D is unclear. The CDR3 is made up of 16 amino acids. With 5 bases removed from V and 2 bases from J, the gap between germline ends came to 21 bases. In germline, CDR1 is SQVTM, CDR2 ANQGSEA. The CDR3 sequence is CSVLPLGLEPNTEAFF. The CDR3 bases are TGCAGCGTTTTGCCCCTCGGTCTGGAACCAAACACTGAAGCTTTCTTT.

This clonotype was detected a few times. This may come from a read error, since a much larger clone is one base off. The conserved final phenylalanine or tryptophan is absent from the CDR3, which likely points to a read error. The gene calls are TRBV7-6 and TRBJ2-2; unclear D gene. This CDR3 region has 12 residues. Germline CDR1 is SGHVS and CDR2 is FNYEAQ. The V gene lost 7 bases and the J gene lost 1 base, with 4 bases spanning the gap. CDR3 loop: CASTENTGELFS. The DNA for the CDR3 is TGTGCCAGCACGGAGAACACCGGGGAGCTGTTTTCT.

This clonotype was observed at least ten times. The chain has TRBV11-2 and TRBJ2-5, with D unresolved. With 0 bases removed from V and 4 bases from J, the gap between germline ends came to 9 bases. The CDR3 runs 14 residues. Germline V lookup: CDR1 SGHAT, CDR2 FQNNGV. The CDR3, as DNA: TGTGCCAGCAGCTTAGAAGCACTTCGAGAGACCCAGTACTTC. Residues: CASSLEALRETQYF. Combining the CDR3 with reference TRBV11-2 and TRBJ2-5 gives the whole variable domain EAGVAQSPRYKIIEKRQSVAFWCNPISGHATLYWYQQILGQGPKLLIQFQNNGVVDDSQLPKDRFSAERLKGVDSTLKIQPAKLEDSAVYLCASSLEALRETQYFGPGTRLLVL.

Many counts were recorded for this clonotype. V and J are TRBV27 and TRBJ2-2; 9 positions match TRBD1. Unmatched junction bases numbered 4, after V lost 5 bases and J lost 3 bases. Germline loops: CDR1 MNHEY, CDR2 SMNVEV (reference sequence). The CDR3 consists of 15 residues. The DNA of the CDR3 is TGTGCCAGCAGTCCCGGGACAGGGTACACCGGGGAGCTGTTTTTT. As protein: CASSPGTGYTGELFF.

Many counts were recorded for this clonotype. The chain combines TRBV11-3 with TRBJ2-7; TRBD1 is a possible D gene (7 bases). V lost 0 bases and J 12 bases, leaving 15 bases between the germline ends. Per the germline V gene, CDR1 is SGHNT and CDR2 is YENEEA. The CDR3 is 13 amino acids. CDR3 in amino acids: CASSLDGTAGPYF. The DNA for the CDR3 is TGTGCCAGCAGCTTAGATGGGACAGCGGGTCCGTACTTC.

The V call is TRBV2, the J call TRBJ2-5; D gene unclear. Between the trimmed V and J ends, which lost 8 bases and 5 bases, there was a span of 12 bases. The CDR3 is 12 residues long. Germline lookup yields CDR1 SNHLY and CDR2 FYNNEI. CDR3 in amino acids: CASRMKGETQYF. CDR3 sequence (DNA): TGTGCCAGCCGGATGAAAGGGGAGACCCAGTACTTC.

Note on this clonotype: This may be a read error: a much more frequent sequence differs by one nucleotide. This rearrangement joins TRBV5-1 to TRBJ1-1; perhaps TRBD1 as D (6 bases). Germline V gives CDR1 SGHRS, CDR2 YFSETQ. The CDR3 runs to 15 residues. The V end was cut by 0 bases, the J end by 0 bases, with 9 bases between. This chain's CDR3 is CASSLDRAMNTEAFF. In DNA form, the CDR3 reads TGCGCCAGCAGCTTGGACAGGGCCATGAACACTGAAGCTTTCTTT.

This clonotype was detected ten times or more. The CDR3 nucleotides read TGTGCCAGCAACATAGGGAGAGCGAACACTGAAGCTTTCTTT. As protein: CASNIGRANTEAFF. This chain joins TRBV27 and TRBJ1-1, with D hard to call. Deletions cut 7 bases from V and 1 base from J, with 13 bases between. This CDR3 has 14 amino acids. Germline values: CDR1 MNHEY, CDR2 SMNVEV (reference sequence).

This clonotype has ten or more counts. As DNA, the CDR3 is TGTGCCATCAGGGGGTCGGCGGAGGGTTTCGAGCAGTACTTC. It encodes CAIRGSAEGFEQYF. The chain recombines TRBV10-3 with TRBJ2-7, with D possibly being TRBD2 (6 bases). The CDR3 runs to 14 residues. V lost 6 bases, J lost 6 bases, and 18 bases lay in between. CDR1 ENHRY and CDR2 SYGVKD come from the germline V gene.

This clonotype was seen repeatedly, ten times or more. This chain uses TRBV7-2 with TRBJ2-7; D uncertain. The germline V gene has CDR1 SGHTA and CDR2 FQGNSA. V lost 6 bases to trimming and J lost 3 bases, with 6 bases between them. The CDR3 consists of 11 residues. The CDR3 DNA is TGTGCCAGCAGTCTATACTACGAGCAGTACTTC. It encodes CASSLYYEQYF.

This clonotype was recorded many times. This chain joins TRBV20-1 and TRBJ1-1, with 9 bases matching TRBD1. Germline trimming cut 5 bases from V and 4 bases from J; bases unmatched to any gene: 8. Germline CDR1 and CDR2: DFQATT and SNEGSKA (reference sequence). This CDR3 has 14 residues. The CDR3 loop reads CSAAPGQGFTEAFF. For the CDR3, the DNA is TGCAGTGCTGCCCCCGGACAGGGGTTCACTGAAGCTTTCTTT.

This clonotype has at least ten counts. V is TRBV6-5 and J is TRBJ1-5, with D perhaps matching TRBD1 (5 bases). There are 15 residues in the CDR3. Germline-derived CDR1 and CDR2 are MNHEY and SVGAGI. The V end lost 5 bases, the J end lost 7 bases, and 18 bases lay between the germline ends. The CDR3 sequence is CASSPSGQGGQPQHF. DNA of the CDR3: TGTGCCAGCAGTCCCAGCGGGCAGGGCGGACAGCCCCAGCATTTT.

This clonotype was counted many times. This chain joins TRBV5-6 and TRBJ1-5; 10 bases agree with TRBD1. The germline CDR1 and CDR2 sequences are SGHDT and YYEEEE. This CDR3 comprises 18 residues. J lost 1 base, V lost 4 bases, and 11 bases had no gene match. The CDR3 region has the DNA TGTGCCAGCAGCCCCGAGGACAGGGGGATAGTGAGCAATCAGCCCCAGCATTTT. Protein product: CASSPEDRGIVSNQPQHF.

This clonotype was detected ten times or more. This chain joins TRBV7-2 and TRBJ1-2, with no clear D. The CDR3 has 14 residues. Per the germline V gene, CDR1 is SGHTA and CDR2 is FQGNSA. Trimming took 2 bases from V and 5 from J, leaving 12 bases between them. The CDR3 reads CASSLYTSPYGYTF. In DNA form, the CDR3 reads TGTGCCAGCAGCTTATATACTAGTCCTTATGGCTACACCTTC.

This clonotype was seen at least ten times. The CDR3 DNA reads as TGCGCCAGCAGCCTCCGGACAGGGGGGGGCACTGAAGCTTTCTTT. Amino acids: CASSLRTGGGTEAFF. The rearrangement uses TRBV5-1 and TRBJ1-1; 10 bases are a match to TRBD1. Germline-derived CDR1 and CDR2 are SGHRS and YFSETQ. The CDR3 contains 15 residues. The V gene end was trimmed by 4 bases and the J gene end by 4 bases; junction bases not matched to a gene: 7.

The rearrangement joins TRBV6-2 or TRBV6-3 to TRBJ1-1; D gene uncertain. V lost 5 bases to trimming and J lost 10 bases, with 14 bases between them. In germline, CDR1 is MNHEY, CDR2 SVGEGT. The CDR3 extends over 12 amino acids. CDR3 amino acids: CASSDPGYGAFF. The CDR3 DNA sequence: TGTGCCAGCAGTGACCCGGGGTACGGAGCTTTCTTT.

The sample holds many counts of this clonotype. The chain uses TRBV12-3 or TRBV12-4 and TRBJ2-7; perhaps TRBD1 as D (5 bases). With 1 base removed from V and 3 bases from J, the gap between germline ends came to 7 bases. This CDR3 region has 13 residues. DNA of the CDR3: TGTGCCAGCAGTTTAGGACAGCTCTACGAGCAGTACTTC. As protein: CASSLGQLYEQYF.

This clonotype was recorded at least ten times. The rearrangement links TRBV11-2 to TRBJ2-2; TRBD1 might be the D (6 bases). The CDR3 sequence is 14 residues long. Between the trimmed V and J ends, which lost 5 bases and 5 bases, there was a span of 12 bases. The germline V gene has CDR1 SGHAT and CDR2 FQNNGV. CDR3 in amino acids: CASSPGTYTGELFF. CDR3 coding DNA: TGTGCCAGCAGCCCCGGGACATATACCGGGGAGCTGTTTTTT. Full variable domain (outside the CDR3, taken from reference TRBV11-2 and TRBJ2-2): EAGVAQSPRYKIIEKRQSVAFWCNPISGHATLYWYQQILGQGPKLLIQFQNNGVVDDSQLPKDRFSAERLKGVDSTLKIQPAKLEDSAVYLCASSPGTYTGELFFGEGSRLTVL.

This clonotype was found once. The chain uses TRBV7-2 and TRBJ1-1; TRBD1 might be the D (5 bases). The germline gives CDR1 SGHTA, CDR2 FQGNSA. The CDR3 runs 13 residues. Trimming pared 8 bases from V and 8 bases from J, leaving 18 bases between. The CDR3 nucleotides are TGTGCCAGCCTCATACCCCCGGGGCTAGAAGCTTTCTTT. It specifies CASLIPPGLEAFF.

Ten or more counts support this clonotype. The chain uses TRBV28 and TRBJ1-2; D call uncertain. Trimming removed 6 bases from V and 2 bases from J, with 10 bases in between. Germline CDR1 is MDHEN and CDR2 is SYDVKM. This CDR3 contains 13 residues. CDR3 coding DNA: TGTGCCAGCAGCCCGGACCTAAACTATGGCTACACCTTC. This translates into CASSPDLNYGYTF.

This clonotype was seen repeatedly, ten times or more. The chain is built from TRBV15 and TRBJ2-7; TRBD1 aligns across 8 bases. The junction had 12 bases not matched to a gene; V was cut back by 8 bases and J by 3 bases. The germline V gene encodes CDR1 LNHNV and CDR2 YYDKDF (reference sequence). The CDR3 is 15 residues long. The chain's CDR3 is CATGIDRGIHYEQYF. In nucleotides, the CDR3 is TGTGCCACCGGAATCGACAGGGGAATACACTACGAGCAGTACTTC.

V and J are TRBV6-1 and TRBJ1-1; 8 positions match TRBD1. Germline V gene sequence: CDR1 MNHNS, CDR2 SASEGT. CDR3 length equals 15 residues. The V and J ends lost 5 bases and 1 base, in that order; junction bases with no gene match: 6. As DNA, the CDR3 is TGTGCCAGCAGTCGAACAGGGGGGGCGAACACTGAAGCTTTCTTT. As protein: CASSRTGGANTEAFF.

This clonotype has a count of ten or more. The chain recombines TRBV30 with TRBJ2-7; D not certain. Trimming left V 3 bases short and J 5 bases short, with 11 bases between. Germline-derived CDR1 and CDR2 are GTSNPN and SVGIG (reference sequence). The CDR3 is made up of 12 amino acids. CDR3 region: CAWRSKMNEQYF. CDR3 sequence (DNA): TGTGCCTGGAGATCTAAAATGAACGAGCAGTACTTC.

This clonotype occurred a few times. This chain's CDR3 is CASSSGGNNQPQHF. For the CDR3, the DNA is TGTGCCAGCAGTTCGGGAGGAAACAATCAGCCCCAGCATTTT. The chain couples TRBV12-3 or TRBV12-4 to TRBJ1-5; D gene ambiguous. This CDR3 contains 14 residues. Trimming stripped 4 bases from V and 3 bases from J, with 10 bases between.

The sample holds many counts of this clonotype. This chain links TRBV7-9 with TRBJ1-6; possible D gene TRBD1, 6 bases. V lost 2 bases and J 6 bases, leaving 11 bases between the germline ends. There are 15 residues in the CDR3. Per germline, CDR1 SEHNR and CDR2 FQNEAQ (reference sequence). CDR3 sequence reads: CASSLQGFSNSPLHF. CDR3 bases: TGTGCCAGCAGCTTACAGGGGTTCAGTAATTCACCCCTCCACTTT.

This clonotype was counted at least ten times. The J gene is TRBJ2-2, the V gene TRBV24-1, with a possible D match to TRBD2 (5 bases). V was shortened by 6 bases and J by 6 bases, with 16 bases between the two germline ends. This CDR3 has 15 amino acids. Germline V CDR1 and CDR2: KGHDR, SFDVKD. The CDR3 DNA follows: TGTGCCACCAGTTCCCGGACTCCGGATGCCGGGGAGCTGTTTTTT. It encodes CATSSRTPDAGELFF.